One and the same sample provided the 17 T cell receptor beta chains below, sequenced in a study of CXCR3-negative and CXCR3-positive naive CD8 T cells. cDNA libraries for TRB were generated by 5' RACE incorporating UMI labels. TCRdb reprocessed the 5' RACE reads and stores each CDR3 protein as one record, lacking DNA. The table counts over 45,000 distinct CDR3 sequences; about 0.4% lies in the top ten. Sequencing was carried out using naive CXCR3- CD8+ T cells from blood. Specified subset: CD45RO-CCR7+CD27+CD95- naive CD8+ T cells lacking CXCR3 (TNR3-). These receptors originate from a human donor in good health. Some clones in this sample may be carry-over from other donors' samples.

V usage is TRBV4-3 and J usage is TRBJ2-7. The CDR3 contains 14 residues. Germline assignment: CDR1 LGHNA and CDR2 YSLEER. CDR3 loop: CASSQSSHTYEQYF.

This chain joins TRBV6-6 and TRBJ2-1; TCRdb's D call of TRBD2 is untestable without DNA. Germline assignment: CDR1 MNHNY and CDR2 SVGAGI (reference sequence). The CDR3 length is 18 residues. The CDR3 sequence: CASSYSPGGEKVRNEQFF.

The gene calls are TRBV6-5 and TRBJ1-2; TCRdb returns TRBD1, unconfirmable since there is no DNA. CDR1 and CDR2 (germline): MNHEY, SVGAGI. This CDR3 has 16 amino acids. This chain's CDR3 is CASSYSSRTGYYGYTF.

This sequence joins TRBV7-6 and TRBJ2-3; TCRdb's D call, TRBD2, is unchecked because there is no DNA. CDR3 size: 16 residues. Germline V CDR1 and CDR2: SGHVS, FNYEAQ. The CDR3 spells CASTYPGTTSTDTQYF.

The chain recombines TRBV6-5 with TRBJ1-2; with no DNA, the TCRdb D assignment of TRBD1 cannot be verified. Looked up from germline, CDR1 is MNHEY and CDR2 is SVGAGI. The CDR3 covers 15 residues. CDR3 residues: CASRPEQGAGYGYTF.

The chain joins TRBV7-9 to TRBJ1-1; TCRdb names TRBD1, which stays unverified in the absence of DNA. CDR3 size: 14 residues. CDR1 is SEHNR, CDR2 FQNEAQ, per germline (reference sequence). CDR3 amino acids: CASSPLVGDTEAFF.

The gene calls are TRBV6-6 and TRBJ2-2; absent DNA, TCRdb's TRBD1 call cannot be checked. The germline V gene has CDR1 MNHNY and CDR2 SVGAGI (reference sequence). This CDR3 spans 21 amino acids. CDR3 loop: CASSFTQRPDRGPVNTGELFF.

V is TRBV5-6 and J is TRBJ2-7. Germline assignment: CDR1 SGHDT and CDR2 YYEEEE. The CDR3 sequence is 12 residues long. CDR3 region: CASSLLIDEQYF. Filled out from reference TRBV5-6 and TRBJ2-7, the complete variable domain reads DAGVTQSPTHLIKTRGQQVTLRCSPKSGHDTVSWYQQALGQGPQFIFQYYEEEERQRGNFPDRFSGHQFPNYSSELNVNALLLGDSALYLCASSLLIDEQYFGPGTRLTVT.

The chain employs TRBV18 and TRBJ2-1; TCRdb lists TRBD1, though no DNA is available to test this call. The CDR3 length is 13 residues. Per germline, CDR1 KGHSH and CDR2 LQKENI. The CDR3 loop is CASSPGGANEQFF.

The V call is TRBV6-2 or TRBV6-3, the J call TRBJ2-6; without DNA, the TCRdb call of TRBD1 cannot be checked. CDR1 is MNHEY and CDR2 is SVGEGT in the germline V gene. The CDR3 consists of 21 residues. Here the CDR3 reads CASREGPHPGQRLGGANVLTF.

The CDR3 is CASSQDRGAYNEQFF. The chain joins TRBV4-3 to TRBJ2-1; without DNA, the TCRdb call of TRBD1 cannot be checked. Per the germline V gene, CDR1 is LGHNA and CDR2 is YSLEER. The CDR3 spans 15 residues.

The chain uses TRBV14 and TRBJ2-7; TCRdb names TRBD1, which stays unverified in the absence of DNA. The V gene's germline CDR1 is SGHDN and CDR2 FVKESK. This CDR3 contains 14 residues. The CDR3 spells CASRLTGGPYEQYF.

CDR3 region: CASSAKERGSDYGYTF. This rearrangement joins TRBV9 to TRBJ1-2; TCRdb's assignment of TRBD1 cannot be checked, as there is no DNA. CDR3 size: 16 residues. Germline V gene data show CDR1 as SGDLS and CDR2 as YYNGEE.

CDR3 region: CATSPDRGSADTQYF. The chain carries TRBV15 and TRBJ2-3; the TCRdb D gene call, TRBD1, has no DNA to confirm it. The CDR3 is 15 amino acids. Germline V gives CDR1 LNHNV, CDR2 YYDKDF (reference sequence). Full variable domain (missing parts from reference TRBV15 and TRBJ2-3): DAMVIQNPRYQVTQFGKPVTLSCSQTLNHNVMYWYQQKSSQAPKLLFHYYDKDFNNEADTPDNFQSRRPNTSFCFLDIRSPGLGDTAMYLCATSPDRGSADTQYFGPGTRLTVL.

The CDR3 spells CSIEGTPRTEETQYF. The rearrangement joins TRBV29-1 to TRBJ2-5; the D call of TRBD1 rests on TCRdb alone, since no DNA is present to check it. This CDR3 is 15 amino acids long. Germline lookup yields CDR1 SQVTM and CDR2 ANQGSEA.

The CDR3 reads CASSEEGITDTQYF. This chain uses TRBV25-1 with TRBJ2-3. This CDR3 comprises 14 residues. Germline CDR1 is MGHDK and CDR2 is SYGVNS.

The chain is built from TRBV7-2 and TRBJ2-7. CDR3 size: 11 residues. CDR1 is SGHTA and CDR2 is FQGNSA in the germline V gene. The CDR3 region is CASSASYEQYF.